The entry that follows covers one T cell receptor beta chain sequence. This CDR3 has 13 amino acids. Per germline, CDR1 SGDLS and CDR2 YYNGEE. V lost 4 bases to trimming and J lost 8 bases, with 13 bases between them. This entry is derived from a study of blood T cell repertoires in COVID-19. Participants spanned ages about 18 to 100 years and resided in about two dozen US areas. Each recovered donor of Cohort 3 presented with two negative PCRs, clearance, or symptom resolution. Method: immunoSEQ multiplex PCR; TCRdb's copy keeps in-frame clones and lacks some. Among a few hundred thousand clones listed, approximately 84% were seen once.

The receptor was derived from a woman aged 18-29 years who had recovered from COVID-19. Sequencing used PBMCs or T cells enriched from blood (not recorded which). J is TRBJ2-1 and V is TRBV9; D possibly corresponds to TRBD1 (5 bases). DNA of the CDR3: TGTGCCAGCAGCCCGTGGACAAGGCATGAGCAGTTCTTC. Residues: CASSPWTRHEQFF.